This T cell receptor (beta chain) was obtained from a study of T-cell memory formation after mild COVID-19. Study overall: TCR clustering was largely donor specific.

A note on this clonotype: Antigen specificity is unknown.

Study conclusions and caveats: SARS-CoV-2 specificity of second-wave clones peaking day 37 was unconfirmed. Among contracting clones, CD4+ were mainly CM/EM and CD8+ enriched in EMRA.

It was 5'RACE with constant-segment primers that produced the TCR alpha and TCR beta cDNA libraries, which carried sample barcodes and UMIs. TCRdb passed the 5' RACE reads through MiXCR, listing each CDR3 protein once. This table has a few hundred thousand distinct CDR3 sequences, around 28% appearing once. CDR1 is DFQATT and CDR2 is SNEGSKA in the germline V gene (reference sequence). The CDR3 covers 16 residues. Trimming cost V 6 bases and J 3 bases; bases outside gene matches: 6. This clonotype was sampled from an adult woman who had mild COVID-19 (a few samples of this study predate the infection). Cell type and time point are not known. The material sequenced was PBMCs or a T cell subset sorted from them (not recorded which). V gene TRBV20-1 combines with J gene TRBJ2-1; 15 bases are a match to TRBD2. CDR3 bases: TGCAGTGCCGGACTAGCGGGGGGGCGACTCTACAATGAGCAGTTCTTC. Protein product: CSAGLAGGRLYNEQFF.